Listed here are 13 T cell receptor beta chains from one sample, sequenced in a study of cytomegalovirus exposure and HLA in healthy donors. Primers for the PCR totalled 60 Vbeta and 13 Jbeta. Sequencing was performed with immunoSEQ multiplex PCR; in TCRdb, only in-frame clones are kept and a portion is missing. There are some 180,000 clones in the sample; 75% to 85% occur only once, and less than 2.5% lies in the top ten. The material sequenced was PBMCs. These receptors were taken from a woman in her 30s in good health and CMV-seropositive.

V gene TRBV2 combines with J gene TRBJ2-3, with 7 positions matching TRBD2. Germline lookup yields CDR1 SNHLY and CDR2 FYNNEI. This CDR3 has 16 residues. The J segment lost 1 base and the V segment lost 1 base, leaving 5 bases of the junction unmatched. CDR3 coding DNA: TGTGCCAGCAGTGAAGATGTGGCGGGGGGCACAGATACGCAGTATTTT. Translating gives CASSEDVAGGTDTQYF.

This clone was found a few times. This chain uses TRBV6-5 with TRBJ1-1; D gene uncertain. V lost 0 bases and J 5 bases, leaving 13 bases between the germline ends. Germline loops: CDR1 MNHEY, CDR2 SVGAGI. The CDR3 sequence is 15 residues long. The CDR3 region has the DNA TGTGCCAGCAGTTACTCGGAGGTAGGAGGGACTGAAGCTTTCTTT. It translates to CASSYSEVGGTEAFF.

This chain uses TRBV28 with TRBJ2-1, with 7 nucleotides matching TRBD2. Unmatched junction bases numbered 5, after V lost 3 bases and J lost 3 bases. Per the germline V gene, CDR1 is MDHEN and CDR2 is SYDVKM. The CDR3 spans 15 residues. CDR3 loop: CASSLEGGSYNEQFF. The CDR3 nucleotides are TGTGCCAGCAGTTTGGAGGGAGGGAGCTACAATGAGCAGTTCTTC.

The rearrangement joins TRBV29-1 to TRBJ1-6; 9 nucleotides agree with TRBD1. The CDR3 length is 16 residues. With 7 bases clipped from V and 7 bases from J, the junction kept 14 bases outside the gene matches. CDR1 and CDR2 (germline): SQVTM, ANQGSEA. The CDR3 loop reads CSDAVVVGQGNSPLHF. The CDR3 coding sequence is TGCAGCGATGCCGTTGTGGTGGGACAGGGAAATTCACCCCTCCACTTT.

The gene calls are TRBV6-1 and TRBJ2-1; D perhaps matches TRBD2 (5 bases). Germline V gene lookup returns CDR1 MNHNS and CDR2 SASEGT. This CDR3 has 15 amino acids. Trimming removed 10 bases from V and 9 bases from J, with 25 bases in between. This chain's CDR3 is CATGPGAAVNSEQFF. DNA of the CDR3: TGTGCCACCGGCCCTGGAGCGGCCGTGAATAGTGAGCAGTTCTTC.

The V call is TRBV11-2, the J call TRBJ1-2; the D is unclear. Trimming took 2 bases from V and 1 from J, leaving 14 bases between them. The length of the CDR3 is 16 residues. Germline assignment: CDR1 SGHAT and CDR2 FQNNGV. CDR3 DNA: TGTGCCAGCAGCTTATCTGGCAAAGATCATAACTATGGCTACACCTTC. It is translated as CASSLSGKDHNYGYTF.

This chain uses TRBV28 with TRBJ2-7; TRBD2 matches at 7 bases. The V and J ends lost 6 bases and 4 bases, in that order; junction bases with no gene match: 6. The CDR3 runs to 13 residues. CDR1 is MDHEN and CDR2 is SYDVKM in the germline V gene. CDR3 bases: TGTGCCAGCAGAGCGGGGATAGGGTACGAGCAGTACTTC. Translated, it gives CASRAGIGYEQYF.

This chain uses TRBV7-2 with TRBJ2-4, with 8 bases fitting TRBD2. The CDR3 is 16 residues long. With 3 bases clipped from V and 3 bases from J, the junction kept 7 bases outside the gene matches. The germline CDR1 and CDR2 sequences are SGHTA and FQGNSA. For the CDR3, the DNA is TGTGCCAGCAGCTTCCGGGGGGGGGCAGTCAAAAACATTCAGTACTTC. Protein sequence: CASSFRGGAVKNIQYF.

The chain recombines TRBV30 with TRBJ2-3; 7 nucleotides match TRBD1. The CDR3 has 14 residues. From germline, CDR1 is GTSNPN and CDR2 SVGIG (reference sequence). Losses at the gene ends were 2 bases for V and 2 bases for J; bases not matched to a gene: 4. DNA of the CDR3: TGTGCCTGGAGTACAGGGGATTACACAGATACGCAGTATTTT. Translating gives CAWSTGDYTDTQYF.

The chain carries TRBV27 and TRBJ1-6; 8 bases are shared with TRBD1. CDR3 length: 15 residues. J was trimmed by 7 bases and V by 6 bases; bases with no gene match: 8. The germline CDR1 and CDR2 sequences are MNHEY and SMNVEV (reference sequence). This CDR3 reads CASRLSQGANSPLHF. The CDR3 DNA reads TGTGCCAGCAGGCTTAGTCAGGGGGCGAATTCACCCCTCCACTTT.

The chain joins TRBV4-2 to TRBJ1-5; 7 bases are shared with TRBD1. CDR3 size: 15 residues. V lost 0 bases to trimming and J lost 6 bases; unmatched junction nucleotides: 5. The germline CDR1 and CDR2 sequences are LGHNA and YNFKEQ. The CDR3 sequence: CASSQEARGSQPQHF. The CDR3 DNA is TGTGCCAGCAGCCAAGAGGCCAGGGGGTCTCAGCCCCAGCATTTT.

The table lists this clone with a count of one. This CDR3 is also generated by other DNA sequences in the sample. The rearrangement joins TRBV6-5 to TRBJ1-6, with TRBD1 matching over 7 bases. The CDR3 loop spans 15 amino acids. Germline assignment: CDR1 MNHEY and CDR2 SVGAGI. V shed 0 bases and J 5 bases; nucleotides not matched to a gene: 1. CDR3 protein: CASSYSGGDNSPLHF. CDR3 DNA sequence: TGTGCCAGCAGTTACTCAGGGGGCGATAATTCACCCCTCCACTTT.

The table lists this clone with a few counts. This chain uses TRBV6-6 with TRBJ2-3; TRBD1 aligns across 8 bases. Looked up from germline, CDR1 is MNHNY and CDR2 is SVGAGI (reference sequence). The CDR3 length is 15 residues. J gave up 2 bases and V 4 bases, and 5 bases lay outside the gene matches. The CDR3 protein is CASSSTGGNTDTQYF. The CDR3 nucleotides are TGTGCCAGCAGTTCCACAGGGGGAAACACAGATACGCAGTATTTT.